The source of this T cell receptor beta chain is a study of identical twins. Study observations and caveats: A partial confounding effect on zero-insertion analyses could come from invariant MAIT and iNKT cells. Cord blood beta clonotypes present at high abundance carried fewer insertions; no such pattern appeared in memory repertoires.

The germline V gene has CDR1 MNHEY and CDR2 SVGAGI. With 7 bases removed from V and 4 bases from J, the gap between germline ends came to 19 bases. This CDR3 contains 16 residues. Healthy Caucasians supplied all donations. TCRdb independently ran MiXCR on the 5' RACE reads; one entry per CDR3 protein. The data contain hundreds of thousands of distinct CDR3 sequences, 7% to 7.5% of them singletons. This clonotype was counted a few times. What it binds is unknown. The same sample was also used in a study of yellow fever vaccine responses in identical twins. This second report adds: Each twin's T cell response to the vaccine was reported to look partly convergent and partly personalized.

The sequenced material came from PBMCs. This sequence joins TRBV6-5 and TRBJ2-2; D may be TRBD1 or TRBD2 (5 bases each). This receptor was taken from a woman younger than 30 in good health. As DNA, the CDR3 is TGTGCCAGCATTTCTTACGGACAAGGGAGCACCGGGGAGCTGTTTTTT. Translated, it gives CASISYGQGSTGELFF.